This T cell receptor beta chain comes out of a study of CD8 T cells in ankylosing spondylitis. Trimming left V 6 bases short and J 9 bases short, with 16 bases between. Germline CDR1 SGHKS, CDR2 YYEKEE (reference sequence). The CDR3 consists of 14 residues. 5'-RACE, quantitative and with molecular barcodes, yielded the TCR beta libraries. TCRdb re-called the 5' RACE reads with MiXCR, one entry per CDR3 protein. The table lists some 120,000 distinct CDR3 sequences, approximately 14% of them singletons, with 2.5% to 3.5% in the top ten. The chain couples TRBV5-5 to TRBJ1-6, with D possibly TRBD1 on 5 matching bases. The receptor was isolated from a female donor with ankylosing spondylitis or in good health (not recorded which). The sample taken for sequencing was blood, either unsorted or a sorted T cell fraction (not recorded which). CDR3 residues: CASNTKLGASPLHF. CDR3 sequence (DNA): TGTGCCAGCAACACCAAATTAGGGGCTTCACCCCTCCACTTT.